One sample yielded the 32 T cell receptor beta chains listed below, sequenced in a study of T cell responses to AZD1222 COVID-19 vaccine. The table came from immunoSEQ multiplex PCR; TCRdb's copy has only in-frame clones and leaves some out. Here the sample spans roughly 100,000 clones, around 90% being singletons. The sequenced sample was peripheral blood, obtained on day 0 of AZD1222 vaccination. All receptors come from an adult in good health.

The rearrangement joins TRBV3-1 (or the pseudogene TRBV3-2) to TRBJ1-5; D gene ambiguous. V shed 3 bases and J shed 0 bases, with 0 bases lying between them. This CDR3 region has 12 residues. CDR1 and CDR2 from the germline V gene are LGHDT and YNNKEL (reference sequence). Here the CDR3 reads CASSHSNQPQHF. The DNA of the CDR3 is TGTGCCAGCAGCCATAGCAATCAGCCCCAGCATTTT.

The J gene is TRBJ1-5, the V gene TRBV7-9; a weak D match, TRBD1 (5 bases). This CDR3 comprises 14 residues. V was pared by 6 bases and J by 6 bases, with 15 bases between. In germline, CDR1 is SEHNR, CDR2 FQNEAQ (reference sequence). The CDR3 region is CASSGGLGIQPQHF. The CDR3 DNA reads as TGTGCCAGCAGTGGGGGGTTAGGGATTCAGCCCCAGCATTTT.

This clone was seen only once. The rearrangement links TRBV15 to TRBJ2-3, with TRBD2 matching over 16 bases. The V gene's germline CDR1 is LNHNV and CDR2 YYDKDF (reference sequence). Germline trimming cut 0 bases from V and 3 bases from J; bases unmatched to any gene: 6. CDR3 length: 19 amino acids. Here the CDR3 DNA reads TGTGCCACCAGCAGAGATATGGGACTAGCGGGGGGGAGGACAGATACGCAGTATTTT. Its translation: CATSRDMGLAGGRTDTQYF.

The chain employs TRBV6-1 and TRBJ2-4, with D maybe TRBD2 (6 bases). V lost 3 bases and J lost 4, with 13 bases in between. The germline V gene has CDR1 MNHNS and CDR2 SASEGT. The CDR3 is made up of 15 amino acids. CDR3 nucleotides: TGTGCCAGCAGTGACCCGGGACTCGTTAAAAACATTCAGTACTTC. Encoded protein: CASSDPGLVKNIQYF.

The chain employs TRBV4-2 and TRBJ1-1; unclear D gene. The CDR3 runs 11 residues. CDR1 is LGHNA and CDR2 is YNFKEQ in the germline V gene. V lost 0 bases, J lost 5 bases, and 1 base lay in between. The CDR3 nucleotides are TGTGCCAGCAGCCAAGATACTGAAGCTTTCTTT. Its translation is CASSQDTEAFF.

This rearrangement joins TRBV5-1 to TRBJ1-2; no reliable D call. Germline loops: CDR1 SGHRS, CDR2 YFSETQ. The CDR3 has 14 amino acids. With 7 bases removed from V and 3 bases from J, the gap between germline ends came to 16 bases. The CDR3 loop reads CASAPGGRDYGYTF. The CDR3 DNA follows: TGCGCCAGCGCTCCGGGCGGCAGAGACTATGGCTACACCTTC.

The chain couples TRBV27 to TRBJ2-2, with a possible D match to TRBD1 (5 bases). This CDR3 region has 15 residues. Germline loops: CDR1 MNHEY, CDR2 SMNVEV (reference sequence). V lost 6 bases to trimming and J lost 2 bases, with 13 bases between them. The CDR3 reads CASRKTGVNTGELFF. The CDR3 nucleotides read TGTGCCAGCAGAAAAACAGGTGTAAACACCGGGGAGCTGTTTTTT.

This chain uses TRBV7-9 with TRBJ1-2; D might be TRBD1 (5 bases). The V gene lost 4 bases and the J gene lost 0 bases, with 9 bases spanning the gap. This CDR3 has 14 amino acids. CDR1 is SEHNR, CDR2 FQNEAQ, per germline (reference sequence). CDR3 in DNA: TGTGCCAGCAGCTCGAAGGGGTCTAACTATGGCTACACCTTC. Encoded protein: CASSSKGSNYGYTF.

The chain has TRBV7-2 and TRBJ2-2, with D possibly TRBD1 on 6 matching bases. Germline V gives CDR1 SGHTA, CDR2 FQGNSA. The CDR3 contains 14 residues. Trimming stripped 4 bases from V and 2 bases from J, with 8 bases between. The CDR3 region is CASSSGTNTGELFF. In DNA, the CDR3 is TGTGCCAGCAGCTCCGGGACAAACACCGGGGAGCTGTTTTTT.

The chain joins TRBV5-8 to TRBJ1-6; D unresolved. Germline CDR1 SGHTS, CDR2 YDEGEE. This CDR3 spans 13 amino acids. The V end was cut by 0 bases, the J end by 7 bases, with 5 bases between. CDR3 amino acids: CASSLDRNSPLHF. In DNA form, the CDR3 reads TGTGCCAGCAGCTTGGACAGAAATTCACCCCTCCACTTT.

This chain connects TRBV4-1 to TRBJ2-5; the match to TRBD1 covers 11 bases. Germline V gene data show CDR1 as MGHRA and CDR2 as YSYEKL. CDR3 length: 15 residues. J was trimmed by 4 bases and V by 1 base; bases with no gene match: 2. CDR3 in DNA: TGCGCCAGCAGCCAAGTGGGACAGGGGGGAGAGACCCAGTACTTC. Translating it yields CASSQVGQGGETQYF.

CDR3 amino acids: CASSPTGLYTGELFF. The CDR3 nucleotides are TGTGCCAGCTCACCAACAGGGCTTTACACCGGGGAGCTGTTTTTT. The rearrangement uses TRBV18 and TRBJ2-2, with D perhaps TRBD1 (6 bases). V was trimmed by 2 bases and J by 3 bases, leaving 10 bases between them. The CDR3 is 15 amino acids. Looked up from germline, CDR1 is KGHSH and CDR2 is LQKENI. Full variable domain (outside the CDR3, taken from reference TRBV18 and TRBJ2-2): NAGVMQNPRHLVRRRGQEARLRCSPMKGHSHVYWYRQLPEEGLKFMVYLQKENIIDESGMPKERFSAEFPKEGPSILRIQQVVRGDSAAYFCASSPTGLYTGELFFGEGSRLTVL.

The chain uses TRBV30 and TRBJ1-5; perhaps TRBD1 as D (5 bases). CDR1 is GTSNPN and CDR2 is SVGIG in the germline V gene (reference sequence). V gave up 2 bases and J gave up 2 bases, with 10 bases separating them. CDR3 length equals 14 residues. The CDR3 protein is CAWSRQGGNQPQHF. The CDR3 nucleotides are TGTGCCTGGAGTAGGCAGGGCGGCAATCAGCCCCAGCATTTT.

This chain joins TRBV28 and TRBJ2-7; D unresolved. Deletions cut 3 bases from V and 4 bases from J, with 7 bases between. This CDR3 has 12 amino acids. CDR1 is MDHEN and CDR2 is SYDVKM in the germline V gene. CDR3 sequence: CASSFPRYEQYF. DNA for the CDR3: TGTGCCAGCAGTTTTCCCCGGTACGAGCAGTACTTC. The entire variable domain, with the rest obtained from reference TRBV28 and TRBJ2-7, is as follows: DVKVTQSSRYLVKRTGEKVFLECVQDMDHENMFWYRQDPGLGLRLIYFSYDVKMKEKGDIPEGYSVSREKKERFSLILESASTNQTSMYLCASSFPRYEQYFGPGTRLTVT.

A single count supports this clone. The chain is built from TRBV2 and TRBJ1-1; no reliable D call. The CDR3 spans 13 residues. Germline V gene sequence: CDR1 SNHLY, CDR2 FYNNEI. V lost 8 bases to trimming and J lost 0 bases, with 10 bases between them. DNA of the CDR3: TGTGCCAGCGTTGGAGGAATGAACACTGAAGCTTTCTTT. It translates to CASVGGMNTEAFF.

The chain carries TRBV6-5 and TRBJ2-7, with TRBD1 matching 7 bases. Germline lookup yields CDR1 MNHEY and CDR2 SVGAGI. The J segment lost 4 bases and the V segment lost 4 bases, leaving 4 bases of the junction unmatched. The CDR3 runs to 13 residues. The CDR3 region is CASSLRGQYEQYF. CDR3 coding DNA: TGTGCCAGCAGTTTAAGGGGGCAATACGAGCAGTACTTC.

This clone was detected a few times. DNA of the CDR3: TGTGCCAGCAGCCCGAGTGGGACAGGTCAGGGCTACACCTTC. Encoded protein: CASSPSGTGQGYTF. The genes are TRBV7-9 and TRBJ1-2, with TRBD1 matching over 8 bases. V trimming: 5 bases; J trimming: 8 bases; junction bases outside the gene matches: 10. This CDR3 region has 14 residues. CDR1 and CDR2 (germline): SEHNR, FQNEAQ (reference sequence).

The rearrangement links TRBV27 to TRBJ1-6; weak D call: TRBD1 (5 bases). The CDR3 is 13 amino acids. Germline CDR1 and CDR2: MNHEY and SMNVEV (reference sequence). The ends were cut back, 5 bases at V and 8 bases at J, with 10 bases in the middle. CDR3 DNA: TGTGCCAGCAGTGCCGGGGGGTATTCACCCCTCCACTTT. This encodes CASSAGGYSPLHF.

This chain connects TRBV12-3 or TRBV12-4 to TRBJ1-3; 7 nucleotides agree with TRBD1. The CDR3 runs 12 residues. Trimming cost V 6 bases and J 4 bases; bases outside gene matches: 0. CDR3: CASRTGGNTIYF. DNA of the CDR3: TGTGCCAGCAGGACAGGGGGAAACACCATATATTTT.

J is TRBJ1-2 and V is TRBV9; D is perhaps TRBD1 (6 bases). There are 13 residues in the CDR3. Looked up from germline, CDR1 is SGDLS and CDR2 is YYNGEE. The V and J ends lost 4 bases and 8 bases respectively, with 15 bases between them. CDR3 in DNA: TGTGCCAGCAGCCAGGGGACTCAAGGGGGCTACACCTTC. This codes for CASSQGTQGGYTF.

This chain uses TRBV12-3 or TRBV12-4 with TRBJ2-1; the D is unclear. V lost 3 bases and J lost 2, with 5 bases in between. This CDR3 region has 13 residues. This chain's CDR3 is CASSLMAYNEQFF. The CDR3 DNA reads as TGTGCCAGCAGTTTGATGGCCTACAATGAGCAGTTCTTC.

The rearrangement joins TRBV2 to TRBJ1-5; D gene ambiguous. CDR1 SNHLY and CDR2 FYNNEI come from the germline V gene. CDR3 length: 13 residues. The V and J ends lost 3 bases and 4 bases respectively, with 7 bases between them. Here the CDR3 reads CASSEDFNQPQHF. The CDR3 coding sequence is TGTGCCAGCAGTGAGGATTTTAATCAGCCCCAGCATTTT.

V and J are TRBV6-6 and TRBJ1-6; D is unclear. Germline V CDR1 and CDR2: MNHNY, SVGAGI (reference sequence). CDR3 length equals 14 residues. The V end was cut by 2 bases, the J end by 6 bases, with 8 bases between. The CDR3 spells CASSYRPANSPLHF. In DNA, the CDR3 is TGTGCCAGCAGTTACCGGCCAGCTAATTCACCCCTCCACTTT.

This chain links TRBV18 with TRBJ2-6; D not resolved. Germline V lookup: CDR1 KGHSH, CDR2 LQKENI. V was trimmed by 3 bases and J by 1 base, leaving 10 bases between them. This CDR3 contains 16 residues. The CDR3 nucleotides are TGTGCCAGCTCACCCAACGACCATTCTGGGGCCAACGTCCTGACTTTC. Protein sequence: CASSPNDHSGANVLTF.

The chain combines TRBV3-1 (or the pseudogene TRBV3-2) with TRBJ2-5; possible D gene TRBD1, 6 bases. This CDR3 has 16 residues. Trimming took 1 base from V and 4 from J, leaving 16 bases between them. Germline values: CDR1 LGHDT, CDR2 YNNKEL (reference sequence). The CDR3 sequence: CASSQGQGMGRETQYF. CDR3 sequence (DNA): TGTGCCAGCAGCCAAGGTCAGGGGATGGGGAGAGAGACCCAGTACTTC.

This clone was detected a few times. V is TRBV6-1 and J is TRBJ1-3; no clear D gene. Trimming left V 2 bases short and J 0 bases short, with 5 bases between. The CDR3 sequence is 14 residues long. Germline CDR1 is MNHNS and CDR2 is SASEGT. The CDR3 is CASSENHSGNTIYF. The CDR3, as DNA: TGTGCCAGCAGTGAAAATCACTCTGGAAACACCATATATTTT.

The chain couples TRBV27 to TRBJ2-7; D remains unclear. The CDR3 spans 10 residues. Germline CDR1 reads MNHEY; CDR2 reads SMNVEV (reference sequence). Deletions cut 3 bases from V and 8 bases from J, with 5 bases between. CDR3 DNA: TGTGCCAGCAGTTTGGGCCAGCAGTACTTC. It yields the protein CASSLGQQYF.

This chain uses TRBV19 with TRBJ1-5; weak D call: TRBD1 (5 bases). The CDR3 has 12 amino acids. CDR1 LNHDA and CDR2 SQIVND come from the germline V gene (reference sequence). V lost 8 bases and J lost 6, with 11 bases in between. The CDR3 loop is CASSMGGQPQHF. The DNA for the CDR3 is TGTGCCAGTTCGATGGGGGGTCAGCCCCAGCATTTT.

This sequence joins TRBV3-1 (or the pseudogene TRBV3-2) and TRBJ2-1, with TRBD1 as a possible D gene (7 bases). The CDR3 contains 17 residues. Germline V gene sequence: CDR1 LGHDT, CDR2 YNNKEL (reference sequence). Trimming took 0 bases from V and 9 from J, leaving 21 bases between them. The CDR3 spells CASSQDSGGLVWSEQFF. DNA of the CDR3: TGTGCCAGCAGCCAAGATTCAGGGGGGCTAGTGTGGAGTGAGCAGTTCTTC.

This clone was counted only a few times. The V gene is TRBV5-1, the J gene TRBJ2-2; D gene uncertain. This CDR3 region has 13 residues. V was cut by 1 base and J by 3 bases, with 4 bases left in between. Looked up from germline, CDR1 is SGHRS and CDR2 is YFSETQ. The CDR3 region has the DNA TGCGCCAGCAGCTTGTTGCACACCGGGGAGCTGTTTTTT. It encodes CASSLLHTGELFF.

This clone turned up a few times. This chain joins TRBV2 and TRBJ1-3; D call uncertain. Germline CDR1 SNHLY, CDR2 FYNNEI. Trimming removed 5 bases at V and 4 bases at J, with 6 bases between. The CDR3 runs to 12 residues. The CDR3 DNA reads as TGTGCCAGCAGTAGGGAAGGAAACACCATATATTTT. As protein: CASSREGNTIYF. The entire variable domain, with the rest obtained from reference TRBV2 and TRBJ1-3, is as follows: EPEVTQTPSHQVTQMGQEVILRCVPISNHLYFYWYRQILGQKVEFLVSFYNNEISEKSEIFDDQFSVERPDGSNFTLKIRSTKLEDSAMYFCASSREGNTIYFGEGSWLTVV.

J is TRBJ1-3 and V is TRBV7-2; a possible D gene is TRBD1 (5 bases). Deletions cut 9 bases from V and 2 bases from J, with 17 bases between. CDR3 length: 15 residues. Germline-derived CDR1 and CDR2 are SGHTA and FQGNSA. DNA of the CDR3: TGTGCCAGTGCGAACAGTGGGGCAACTGGAAACACCATATATTTT. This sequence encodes CASANSGATGNTIYF.